Below, 26 T cell receptor beta chains from the same sample are listed, as sequenced in a study of shared clonotypes between healthy human individuals. Generated by immunoSEQ multiplex PCR, the TCRdb table keeps only in-frame clones and is missing some. The profile shows over a million clones, about 84% of them singletons. The material sequenced was memory CD4+ T cells from PBMCs. This sample's subset: CD45RA-negative fraction. The receptors shown here come from a man aged 18-30 years in good health. Some clones in this sample may be carry-over from other donors' samples.

The rearrangement uses TRBV28 and TRBJ2-7, with 13 nucleotides matching TRBD2. V lost 5 bases to trimming and J lost 5 bases; unmatched junction nucleotides: 3. Germline values: CDR1 MDHEN, CDR2 SYDVKM. The CDR3 consists of 14 residues. DNA for the CDR3: TGTGCCAGCAGTAGACTAGCGGGAGGAGACGAGCAGTACTTC. It yields the protein CASSRLAGGDEQYF.

The genes are TRBV5-1 and TRBJ2-1, with TRBD2 identical over 7 bases. The J segment lost 5 bases and the V segment lost 3 bases, leaving 2 bases of the junction unmatched. CDR3 length: 13 amino acids. Germline-derived CDR1 and CDR2 are SGHRS and YFSETQ. CDR3 sequence (DNA): TGCGCCAGCAGCTCGGGGAGGGACAATGAGCAGTTCTTC. This gives the protein CASSSGRDNEQFF.

This clone was picked up a small number of times. This rearrangement joins TRBV5-1 to TRBJ1-5; no definite D call. CDR3 length: 12 residues. CDR1 SGHRS and CDR2 YFSETQ come from the germline V gene. V was shortened by 4 bases and J by 4 bases, with 6 bases between the two germline ends. CDR3 bases: TGCGCCAGCAGCCTTACTAATCAGCCCCAGCATTTT. Its protein product is CASSLTNQPQHF.

The chain joins TRBV4-1 to TRBJ1-3; a weak D match, TRBD1 (6 bases). CDR1 MGHRA and CDR2 YSYEKL come from the germline V gene. The CDR3 runs 16 residues. V was pared by 4 bases and J by 2 bases, with 15 bases between. In DNA, the CDR3 is TGCGCCAGCAGCCCACCGGGGACAATTCCTGGAAACACCATATATTTT. The encoded protein is CASSPPGTIPGNTIYF.

The chain has TRBV7-2 and TRBJ1-5; D unresolved. Trimming took 3 bases from V and 4 from J, leaving 13 bases between them. Germline loops: CDR1 SGHTA, CDR2 FQGNSA. CDR3 size: 15 residues. CDR3 DNA sequence: TGTGCCAGCAGCTTGAACTCTGACACAAATCAGCCCCAGCATTTT. The encoded protein is CASSLNSDTNQPQHF.

This chain connects TRBV11-3 to TRBJ2-3; 9 bases match TRBD2. Germline assignment: CDR1 SGHNT and CDR2 YENEEA. V lost 3 bases and J lost 6; bases outside the gene matches: 4. The CDR3 runs 14 residues. DNA of the CDR3: TGTGCCAGCAGCTTGCGGGAGGGGTCGGATACGCAGTATTTT. Translation: CASSLREGSDTQYF. The full variable domain, rest sourced from reference TRBV11-3 and TRBJ2-3, is EAGVVQSPRYKIIEKKQPVAFWCNPISGHNTLYWYLQNLGQGPELLIRYENEEAVDDSQLPKDRFSAERLKGVDSTLKIQPAELGDSAVYLCASSLREGSDTQYFGPGTRLTVL.

In its sample, this clone was seen once. The genes are TRBV28 and TRBJ1-5; D unresolved. Trimming stripped 3 bases from V and 5 bases from J, with 14 bases between. This CDR3 spans 15 amino acids. Germline assignment: CDR1 MDHEN and CDR2 SYDVKM. The chain's CDR3 is CASSFLGVFDQPQHF. The CDR3 nucleotides read TGTGCCAGCAGTTTTTTGGGAGTCTTCGATCAGCCCCAGCATTTT.

In its sample, this clone was seen once. The sample has other DNA sequences that encode this CDR3 too. This rearrangement joins TRBV5-1 to TRBJ1-3; D gene uncertain. This CDR3 is built from 13 residues. Germline V gene sequence: CDR1 SGHRS, CDR2 YFSETQ. With 5 bases removed from V and 4 bases from J, the gap between germline ends came to 10 bases. This chain's CDR3 is CASRPSSGNTIYF. CDR3 sequence (DNA): TGCGCCAGCAGGCCAAGCTCCGGAAACACCATATATTTT.

This clone was seen just once. This chain uses TRBV7-2 with TRBJ2-2; D may be TRBD2 (6 bases). Germline CDR1 and CDR2: SGHTA and FQGNSA. This CDR3 region has 16 residues. Trimming left V 4 bases short and J 1 base short, with 13 bases between. DNA of the CDR3: TGTGCCAGCAGCTCGGGACTCCTGCTGAACACCGGGGAGCTGTTTTTT. Translating gives CASSSGLLLNTGELFF.

With respect to this clone: A read error is the likely source, as a far larger clone sits one nucleotide away. The gene calls are TRBV30 and TRBJ1-1; D may be TRBD1 (5 bases). V dropped 3 bases and J dropped 0 bases, with 17 bases sitting between them. From germline, CDR1 is GTSNPN and CDR2 SVGIG (reference sequence). CDR3 length: 16 residues. The CDR3: CAWSALWGGMNTEAFF. The DNA of the CDR3 is TGTGCCTGGAGCGCTCTTTGGGGGGGAATGAACACTGAAGCTTTCTTT.

This clone was observed once. The chain recombines TRBV30 with TRBJ1-5, with 9 bases matching TRBD1. The CDR3 spans 15 residues. V lost 4 bases, J lost 4 bases, and 8 bases stayed unmatched. The germline V gene has CDR1 GTSNPN and CDR2 SVGIG (reference sequence). The CDR3 DNA reads TGTGCCTGGACCGCCGGGACAGGGTTTAATCAGCCCCAGCATTTT. Protein: CAWTAGTGFNQPQHF.

The chain links TRBV7-9 to TRBJ1-5; no reliable D call. From germline, CDR1 is SEHNR and CDR2 FQNEAQ (reference sequence). The CDR3 is made up of 13 amino acids. Trimming left V 2 bases short and J 6 bases short, with 8 bases between. The CDR3 DNA reads as TGTGCCAGCAGCTTATATGCCGTTCAGCCCCAGCATTTT. It yields the protein CASSLYAVQPQHF.

V and J are TRBV10-1 and TRBJ2-5; 8 positions agree with TRBD2. Looked up from germline, CDR1 is WNHNN and CDR2 is SYGVQD (reference sequence). Trimming removed 6 bases from V and 2 bases from J; junction bases left unmatched: 5. CDR3 length: 14 amino acids. CDR3 sequence reads: CASRGLAKQETQYF. As DNA, the CDR3 is TGCGCCAGCAGAGGACTAGCTAAACAAGAGACCCAGTACTTC.

This clone was counted between two and nine times. The rearrangement links TRBV10-1 to TRBJ1-2, with TRBD1 identical over 7 bases. With 6 bases clipped from V and 0 bases from J, the junction kept 7 bases outside the gene matches. The germline V gene has CDR1 WNHNN and CDR2 SYGVQD (reference sequence). The CDR3 runs to 15 residues. The CDR3 sequence: CASSANRGPNYGYTF. The CDR3 DNA reads as TGCGCCAGCAGCGCTAACAGGGGACCTAACTATGGCTACACCTTC.

This sequence joins TRBV25-1 and TRBJ1-1; D remains ambiguous. Trimming left V 1 base short and J 6 bases short, with 3 bases between. The CDR3 runs to 11 residues. Germline V gene data show CDR1 as MGHDK and CDR2 as SYGVNS. The CDR3 DNA reads as TGTGCCAGCAGTGAATTCGCTGAAGCTTTCTTT. As protein: CASSEFAEAFF.

The chain joins TRBV7-2 to TRBJ2-1, with 7 bases matching TRBD1. From germline, CDR1 is SGHTA and CDR2 FQGNSA. Trimming took 2 bases from V and 2 from J; bases not matched to a gene: 6. This CDR3 has 16 residues. The DNA of the CDR3 is TGTGCCAGCAGCTTAACGGGGACAGTACCCTACAATGAGCAGTTCTTC. It translates to CASSLTGTVPYNEQFF. Complete variable domain (other parts from reference TRBV7-2 and TRBJ2-1): GAGVSQSPSNKVTEKGKDVELRCDPISGHTALYWYRQSLGQGLEFLIYFQGNSAPDKSGLPSDRFSAERTGGSVSTLTIQRTQQEDSAVYLCASSLTGTVPYNEQFFGPGTRLTVL.

This clone has more than one count but fewer than ten. J is TRBJ1-1 and V is TRBV7-9; a possible D gene is TRBD1 (5 bases). The CDR3 covers 13 residues. V shed 6 bases and J shed 2 bases, with 10 bases lying between them. Per the germline V gene, CDR1 is SEHNR and CDR2 is FQNEAQ (reference sequence). For the CDR3, the DNA is TGTGCCAGCAGATTTGGACAAAACACTGAAGCTTTCTTT. Translating it yields CASRFGQNTEAFF. Complete variable domain (other parts from reference TRBV7-9 and TRBJ1-1): DTGVSQNPRHKITKRGQNVTFRCDPISEHNRLYWYRQTLGQGPEFLTYFQNEAQLEKSRLLSDRFSAERPKGSFSTLEIQRTEQGDSAMYLCASRFGQNTEAFFGQGTRLTVV.

The chain carries TRBV28 and TRBJ1-1; D possibly corresponds to TRBD1 (6 bases). Germline loops: CDR1 MDHEN, CDR2 SYDVKM. The V end lost 6 bases, the J end lost 1 base, and 9 bases lay between the germline ends. The CDR3 is 13 residues long. The CDR3 protein is CASRQTGNTEAFF. The CDR3 nucleotides are TGTGCCAGCAGACAGACAGGGAACACTGAAGCTTTCTTT.

The chain couples TRBV5-1 to TRBJ2-1; unclear D gene. Germline assignment: CDR1 SGHRS and CDR2 YFSETQ. V lost 0 bases, J lost 4 bases, and 11 bases lay in between. CDR3 length: 15 amino acids. In DNA form, the CDR3 reads TGCGCCAGCAGCTTGGGCCCCGGACCTTACAATGAGCAGTTCTTC. Translated, it gives CASSLGPGPYNEQFF.

V is TRBV4-2 and J is TRBJ1-2; the D gene is possibly TRBD1 (5 bases). Germline V gene data show CDR1 as LGHNA and CDR2 as YNFKEQ. This CDR3 region has 14 residues. V was clipped by 1 base and J by 7 bases, with 13 bases between them. In DNA, the CDR3 is TGTGCCAGCAGCCAAGTATCTCAGGGCTCTGGCTACACCTTC. It specifies CASSQVSQGSGYTF.

CDR3 sequence: CASSPKLDSYEQYF. CDR3 nucleotides: TGCGCCAGCAGCCCGAAACTCGACAGCTACGAGCAGTACTTC. The chain links TRBV4-1 to TRBJ2-7; weak D call: TRBD1 (5 bases). In germline, CDR1 is MGHRA, CDR2 YSYEKL. This CDR3 comprises 14 residues. V dropped 4 bases and J dropped 3 bases, with 13 bases sitting between them.

This rearrangement joins TRBV19 to TRBJ2-2; perhaps TRBD1 as D (6 bases). CDR1 and CDR2 (germline): LNHDA, SQIVND (reference sequence). The CDR3 runs 16 residues. Trimming took 5 bases from V and 5 from J, leaving 18 bases between them. CDR3 bases: TGTGCCAGTAGTTCACCTACAGGGCGACGAACCGGGGAGCTGTTTTTT. Translating it yields CASSSPTGRRTGELFF. The complete variable domain, with remaining parts taken from reference TRBV19 and TRBJ2-2, reads DGGITQSPKYLFRKEGQNVTLSCEQNLNHDAMYWYRQDPGQGLRLIYYSQIVNDFQKGDIAEGYSVSREKKESFPLTVTSAQKNPTAFYLCASSSPTGRRTGELFFGEGSRLTVL.

The chain uses TRBV5-1 and TRBJ2-5; D unclear. Trimming stripped 1 base from V and 5 bases from J, with 21 bases between. CDR1 and CDR2 (germline): SGHRS, YFSETQ. This CDR3 has 17 amino acids. The CDR3 reads CASSLNGDVRQWETQYF. DNA of the CDR3: TGCGCCAGCAGCTTGAATGGGGATGTAAGGCAGTGGGAGACCCAGTACTTC.

V gene TRBV28 combines with J gene TRBJ1-2; TRBD1 might be the D (5 bases). Trimming pared 7 bases from V and 4 bases from J, leaving 16 bases between. This CDR3 contains 14 residues. CDR1 is MDHEN, CDR2 SYDVKM, per germline. The CDR3 region is CASNTIDSAYGYTF. The CDR3, as DNA: TGTGCCAGCAATACGATAGACAGTGCCTATGGCTACACCTTC.

Concerning this clone: This may stem from a read error, because a much larger clone lies one nucleotide away. The same CDR3 is also encoded by other DNA sequences in this sample. The V call is TRBV5-6, the J call TRBJ1-1, with a possible D match to TRBD1 (5 bases). There are 13 residues in the CDR3. Germline lookup yields CDR1 SGHDT and CDR2 YYEEEE. V shed 5 bases and J shed 1 base, with 9 bases lying between them. CDR3 region: CASSFDRNTEAFF. DNA of the CDR3: TGTGCCAGCAGTTTTGACAGGAACACTGAAGCTTTCTTT.

This clone was seen many times. The rearrangement joins TRBV6-5 to TRBJ2-5; TRBD1 agrees at 8 bases. The junction had 7 bases not matched to a gene; V was cut back by 2 bases and J by 5 bases. The CDR3 has 15 amino acids. Per the germline V gene, CDR1 is MNHEY and CDR2 is SVGAGI. As DNA, the CDR3 is TGTGCCAGCAGTTACACCGGACAGGGAGTGGAGACCCAGTACTTC. Its translation is CASSYTGQGVETQYF.